This T cell receptor beta chain was recorded in a study of shared clonotypes between healthy human individuals. Study outcomes and limitations: Unshared clonotypes carried lower generation probabilities than those common to all four donors.

CDR1 and CDR2 from the germline V gene are MDHEN and SYDVKM. CDR3 length equals 13 residues. V was cut by 7 bases and J by 5 bases, with 14 bases left in between. Of note for this clone: The antigen remains undetermined.

It was CD45RO-negative cells, positively selected for CCR7, that made up naive CD8 cells, with terminally differentiated effector memory CD45RA+ cells excluded. Among the donors, all were Caucasian adults who lived in Nashville, Tennessee. Generated by immunoSEQ multiplex PCR, the TCRdb table keeps only in-frame clones and is missing some. This sample yields about 2.1 million clones, of which over 85% are seen a single time; about 1.7% belongs to the top ten. Sample: naive CD8+ T cells from PBMCs. The receptor's source is a man younger than 35 in good health. Some clones in this sample may be carry-over from other donors' samples. The V and J genes are TRBV28 and TRBJ2-5; weak D call: TRBD1 (6 bases). The CDR3 DNA reads TGTGCCAGCAAGATGGACAGTGGGGAGACCCAGTACTTC. Translated, it gives CASKMDSGETQYF.